Listed below are T cell receptor beta chains from one sample, sequenced in a study of identical twins. In TCRdb, the 5' RACE reads were re-called with MiXCR into one record per CDR3 protein. The sample lists hundreds of thousands of distinct CDR3 sequences, roughly an eighth occurring once. In addition, the sample was reused for a study of yellow fever vaccine responses in identical twins.

The sample was PBMCs. The receptors here all came from a woman under 30 in good health. The CDR3 runs from the conserved cysteine through the conserved F or W. The D gene is left open where the match is weak. Where a row states a size, it is once, few, many or the class of an expanded clone; other rows omit it.

TRBV12-5,-,TRBJ2-7,-,CASGLPRDRPNSYEQYF,TGTGCTAGTGGTTTGCCTAGAGACAGGCCCAATTCCTACGAGCAGTACTTC
TRBV5-6,-,TRBJ2-7,few,CASSSDLVGSYEQYF,TGTGCCAGCAGCTCGGACCTCGTGGGCTCCTACGAGCAGTACTTC
TRBV6-1,-,TRBJ2-5,few,CASSDVVETQYF,TGTGCCAGCAGTGATGTCGTGGAGACCCAGTACTTC
TRBV20-1,-,TRBJ1-4,few,CSANRDRSEKLFF,TGCAGTGCTAATCGAGACCGAAGTGAAAAACTGTTTTTT
TRBV4-1,-,TRBJ2-1,once,CASSVVPGVGTAGGYNEQFF,TGCGCCAGCAGCGTGGTTCCGGGAGTTGGTACCGCAGGGGGATACAATGAGCAGTTCTTC
TRBV28,-,TRBJ1-6,-,CASSLGGAGSYNSPLHF,TGTGCCAGCAGCTTGGGAGGGGCGGGCTCCTATAATTCACCCCTCCACTTT
TRBV25-1,TRBD2,TRBJ2-5,many,CASSGTGGASWETQYF,TGTGCCAGCAGTGGCACCGGGGGGGCCAGTTGGGAGACCCAGTACTTC
TRBV6-2/TRBV6-3,-,TRBJ2-6,-,CASSYSLYWAETSGANVLTF,TGTGCCAGCAGTTACTCGCTCTATTGGGCGGAAACATCTGGGGCCAACGTCCTGACTTTC
TRBV5-1,TRBD2,TRBJ2-7,-,CASSPRTRSSYEQYF,TGCGCCAGCAGCCCCCGGACTAGATCCTCCTACGAGCAGTACTTC
TRBV7-9,TRBD1,TRBJ2-1,-,CASSLQGQGRLIEQFF,TGTGCCAGCAGCCTCCAAGGACAGGGGCGTCTAATTGAGCAGTTCTTC
TRBV5-1,-,TRBJ2-3,-,CASRGGLVGSTDTQYF,TGCGCCAGCAGGGGCGGGCTTGTCGGAAGCACAGATACGCAGTATTTT
TRBV28,-,TRBJ2-1,-,CASSFIVGLEKFF,TGTGCCAGCAGTTTTATCGTTGGGCTTGAGAAGTTCTTC
TRBV11-2,TRBD2,TRBJ2-5,-,CASSPGLAKTQYF,TGTGCCAGCAGCCCTGGACTAGCGAAGACCCAGTACTTC
TRBV6-6,-,TRBJ1-1,-,CASSYGGGEAFF,TGTGCCAGCAGTTACGGGGGGGGTGAAGCTTTCTTT
TRBV6-4,-,TRBJ2-1,few,CATRDSRGRRYNEQFF,TGTGCCACTCGAGATAGTCGGGGGCGAAGGTACAATGAGCAGTTCTTC
TRBV12-3/TRBV12-4,TRBD1,TRBJ1-2,few,CASSLTGAGGYTF,TGTGCCAGCAGCCTGACAGGGGCTGGGGGCTACACCTTC
TRBV6-1,-,TRBJ1-3,many,CASSPGQRKGSGNTIYF,TGTGCCAGCAGTCCAGGACAGAGAAAAGGCTCTGGAAACACCATATATTTT
TRBV20-1,TRBD1,TRBJ2-7,few,CSARDPLQGDEQYF,TGCAGTGCTAGAGATCCTTTACAGGGGGACGAGCAGTACTTC
TRBV7-9,-,TRBJ1-4,few,CASSFLQKNEKLFF,TGTGCCAGCAGCTTCCTTCAGAAGAATGAAAAACTGTTTTTT
TRBV24-1,-,TRBJ2-1,few,CATSDRDHQGEQFF,TGTGCCACCAGTGACCGGGACCACCAGGGTGAGCAGTTCTTC
TRBV12-3/TRBV12-4,-,TRBJ1-3,-,CASSLALYSGNTIYF,TGTGCCAGCAGTTTAGCGTTATACTCTGGAAACACCATATATTTT
TRBV20-1,TRBD2,TRBJ2-5,few,CSKRTSGAETQYF,TGCAGTAAGAGGACTAGCGGGGCAGAGACCCAGTACTTC
TRBV5-1,-,TRBJ2-1,-,CASSVPNQGDEQFF,TGCGCCAGCAGCGTACCGAACCAGGGCGATGAGCAGTTCTTC
TRBV19,-,TRBJ1-5,many,CASSGERSNQPQHF,TGTGCCAGTTCTGGGGAGAGAAGCAATCAGCCCCAGCATTTT
TRBV3-1,TRBD2,TRBJ2-5,-,CASSQDWLAGKETQYF,TGTGCCAGCAGCCAAGATTGGCTAGCGGGGAAAGAGACCCAGTACTTC
TRBV7-6,TRBD2,TRBJ2-1,-,CASSLLVGRGIWNEQFF,TGTGCCAGCAGCTTGTTAGTGGGGCGGGGGATTTGGAATGAGCAGTTCTTC
TRBV20-1,-,TRBJ1-5,-,CSASAGINQPQHF,TGCAGTGCTAGTGCGGGGATCAATCAGCCCCAGCATTTT
TRBV5-1,TRBD2,TRBJ2-5,many,CASSLAGGQETQYF,TGCGCCAGCAGCTTGGCCGGGGGGCAAGAGACCCAGTACTTC
TRBV11-2,-,TRBJ2-7,few,CASSLESKRHSYEQYF,TGTGCCAGCAGCTTAGAAAGCAAGCGGCACTCCTACGAGCAGTACTTC